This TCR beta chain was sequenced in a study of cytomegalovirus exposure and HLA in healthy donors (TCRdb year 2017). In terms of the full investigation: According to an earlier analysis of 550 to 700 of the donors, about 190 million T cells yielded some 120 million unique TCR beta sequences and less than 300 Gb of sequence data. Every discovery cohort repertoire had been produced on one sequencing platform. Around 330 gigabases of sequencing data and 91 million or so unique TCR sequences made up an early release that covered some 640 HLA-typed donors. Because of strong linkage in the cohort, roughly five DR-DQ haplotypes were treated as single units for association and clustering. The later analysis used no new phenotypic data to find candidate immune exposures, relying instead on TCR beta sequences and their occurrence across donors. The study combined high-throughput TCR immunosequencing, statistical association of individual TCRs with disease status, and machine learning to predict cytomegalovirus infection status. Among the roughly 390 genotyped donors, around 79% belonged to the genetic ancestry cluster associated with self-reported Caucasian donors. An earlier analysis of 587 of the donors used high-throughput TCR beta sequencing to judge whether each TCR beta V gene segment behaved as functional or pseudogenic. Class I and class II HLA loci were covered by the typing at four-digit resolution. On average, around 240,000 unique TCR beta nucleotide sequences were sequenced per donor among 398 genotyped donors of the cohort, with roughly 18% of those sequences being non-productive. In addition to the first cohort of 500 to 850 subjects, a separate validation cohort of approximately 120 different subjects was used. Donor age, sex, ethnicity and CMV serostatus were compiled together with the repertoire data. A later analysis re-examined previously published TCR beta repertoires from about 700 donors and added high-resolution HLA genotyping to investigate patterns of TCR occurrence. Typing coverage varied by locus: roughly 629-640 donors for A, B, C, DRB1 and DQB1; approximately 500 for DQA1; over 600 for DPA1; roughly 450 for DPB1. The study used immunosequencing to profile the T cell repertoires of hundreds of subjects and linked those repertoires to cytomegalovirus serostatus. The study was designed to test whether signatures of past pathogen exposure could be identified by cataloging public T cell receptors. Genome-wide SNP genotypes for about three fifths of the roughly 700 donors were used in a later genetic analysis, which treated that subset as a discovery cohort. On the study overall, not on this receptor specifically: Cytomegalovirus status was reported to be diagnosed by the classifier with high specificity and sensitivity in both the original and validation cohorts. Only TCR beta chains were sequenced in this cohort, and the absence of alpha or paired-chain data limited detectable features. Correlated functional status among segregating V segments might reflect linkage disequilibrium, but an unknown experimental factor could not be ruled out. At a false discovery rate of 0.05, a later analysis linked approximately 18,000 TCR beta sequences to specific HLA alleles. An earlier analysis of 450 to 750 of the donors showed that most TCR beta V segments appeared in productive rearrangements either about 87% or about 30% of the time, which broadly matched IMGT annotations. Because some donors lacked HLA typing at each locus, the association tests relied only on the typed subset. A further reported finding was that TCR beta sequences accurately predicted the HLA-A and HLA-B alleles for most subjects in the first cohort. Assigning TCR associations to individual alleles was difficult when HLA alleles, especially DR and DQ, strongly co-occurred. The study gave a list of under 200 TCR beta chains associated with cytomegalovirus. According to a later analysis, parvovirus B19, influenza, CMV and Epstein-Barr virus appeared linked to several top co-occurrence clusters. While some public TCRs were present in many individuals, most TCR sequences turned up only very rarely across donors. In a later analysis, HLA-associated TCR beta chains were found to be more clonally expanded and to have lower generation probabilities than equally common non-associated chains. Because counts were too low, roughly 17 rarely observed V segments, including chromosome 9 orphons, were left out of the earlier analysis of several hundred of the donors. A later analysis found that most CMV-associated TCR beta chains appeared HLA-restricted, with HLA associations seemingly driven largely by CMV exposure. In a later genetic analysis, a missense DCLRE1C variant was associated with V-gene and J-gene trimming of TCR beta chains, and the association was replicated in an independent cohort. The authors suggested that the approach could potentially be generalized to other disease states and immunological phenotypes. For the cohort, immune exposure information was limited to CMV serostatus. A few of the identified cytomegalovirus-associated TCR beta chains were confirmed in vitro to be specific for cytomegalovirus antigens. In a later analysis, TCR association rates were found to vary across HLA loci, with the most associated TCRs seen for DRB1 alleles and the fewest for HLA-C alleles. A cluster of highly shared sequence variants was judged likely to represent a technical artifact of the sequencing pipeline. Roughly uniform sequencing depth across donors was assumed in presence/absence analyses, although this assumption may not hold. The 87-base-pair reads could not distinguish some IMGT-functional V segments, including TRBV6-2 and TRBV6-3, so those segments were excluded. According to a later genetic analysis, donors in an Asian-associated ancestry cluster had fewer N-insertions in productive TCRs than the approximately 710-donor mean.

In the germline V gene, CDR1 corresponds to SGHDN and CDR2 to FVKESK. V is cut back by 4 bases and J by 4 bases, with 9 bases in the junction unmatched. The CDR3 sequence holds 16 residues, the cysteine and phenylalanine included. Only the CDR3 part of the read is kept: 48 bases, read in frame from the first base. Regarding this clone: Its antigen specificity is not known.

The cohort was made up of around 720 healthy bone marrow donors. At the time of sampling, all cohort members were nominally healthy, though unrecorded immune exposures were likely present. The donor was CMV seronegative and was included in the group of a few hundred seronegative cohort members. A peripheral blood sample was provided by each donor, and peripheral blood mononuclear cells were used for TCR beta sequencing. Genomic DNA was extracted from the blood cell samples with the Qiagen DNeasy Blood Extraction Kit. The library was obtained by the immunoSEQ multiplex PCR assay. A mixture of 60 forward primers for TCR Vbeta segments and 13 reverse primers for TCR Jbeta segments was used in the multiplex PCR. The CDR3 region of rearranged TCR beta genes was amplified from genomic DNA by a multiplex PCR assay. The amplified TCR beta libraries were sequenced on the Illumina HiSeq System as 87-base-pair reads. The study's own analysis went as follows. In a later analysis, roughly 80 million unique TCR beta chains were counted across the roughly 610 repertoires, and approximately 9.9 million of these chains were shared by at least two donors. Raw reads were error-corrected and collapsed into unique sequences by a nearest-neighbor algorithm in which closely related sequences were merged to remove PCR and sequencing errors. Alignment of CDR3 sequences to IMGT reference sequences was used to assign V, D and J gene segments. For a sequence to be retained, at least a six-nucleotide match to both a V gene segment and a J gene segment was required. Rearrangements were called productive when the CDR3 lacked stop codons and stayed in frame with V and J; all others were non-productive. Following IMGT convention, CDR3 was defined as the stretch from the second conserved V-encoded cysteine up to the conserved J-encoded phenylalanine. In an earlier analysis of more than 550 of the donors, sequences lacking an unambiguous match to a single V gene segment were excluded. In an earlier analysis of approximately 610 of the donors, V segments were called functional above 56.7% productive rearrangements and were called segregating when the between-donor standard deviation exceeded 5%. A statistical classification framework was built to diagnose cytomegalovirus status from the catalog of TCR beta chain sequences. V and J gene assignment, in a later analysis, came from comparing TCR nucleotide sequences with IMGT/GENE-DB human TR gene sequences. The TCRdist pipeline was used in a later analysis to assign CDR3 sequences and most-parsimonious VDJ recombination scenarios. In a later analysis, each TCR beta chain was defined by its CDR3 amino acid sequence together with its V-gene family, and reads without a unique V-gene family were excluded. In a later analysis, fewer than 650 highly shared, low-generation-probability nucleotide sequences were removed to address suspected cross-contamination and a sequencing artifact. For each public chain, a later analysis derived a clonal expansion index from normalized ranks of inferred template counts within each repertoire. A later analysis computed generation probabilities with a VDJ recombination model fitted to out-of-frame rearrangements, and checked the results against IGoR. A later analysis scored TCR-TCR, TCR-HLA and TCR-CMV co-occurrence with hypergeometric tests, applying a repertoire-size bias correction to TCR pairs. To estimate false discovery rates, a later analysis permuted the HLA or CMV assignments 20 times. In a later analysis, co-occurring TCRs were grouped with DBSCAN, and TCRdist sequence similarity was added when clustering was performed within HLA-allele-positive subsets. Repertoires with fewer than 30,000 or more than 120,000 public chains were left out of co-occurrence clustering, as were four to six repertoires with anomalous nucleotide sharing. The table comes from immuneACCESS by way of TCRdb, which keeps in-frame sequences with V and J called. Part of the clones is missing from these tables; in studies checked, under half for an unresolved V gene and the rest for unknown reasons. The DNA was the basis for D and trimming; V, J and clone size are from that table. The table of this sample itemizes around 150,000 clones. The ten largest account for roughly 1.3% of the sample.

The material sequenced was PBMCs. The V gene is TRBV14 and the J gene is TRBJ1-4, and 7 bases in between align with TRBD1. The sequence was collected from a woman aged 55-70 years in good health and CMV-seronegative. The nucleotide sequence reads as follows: TGTGCCAGCAGCCTTCTACCGGGACAGTATAATGAAAAACTGTTTTTT. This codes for CASSLLPGQYNEKLFF. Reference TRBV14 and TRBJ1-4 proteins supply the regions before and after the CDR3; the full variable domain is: EAGVTQFPSHSVIEKGQTVTLRCDPISGHDNLYWYRRVMGKEIKFLLHFVKESKQDESGMPNNRFLAERTGGTYSTLKVQPAELEDSGVYFCASSLLPGQYNEKLFFGSGTQLSVL.